This TCR beta chain stems from a study of blood T cell repertoires in COVID-19. The overall study: From T cells, B-cell-depleted T cells, or PBMCs came the material, which was cDNA or gDNA.

This clone has only a few counts. Methods used by the authors: Estimates of nucleated cell counts were drawn from the amplification of reference gene primers. Profiled with immunoSEQ multiplex PCR; TCRdb holds only in-frame clones, not every one. V, J and clone size reflect that table, while D and trimming were determined from the DNA. The sample carries 200,000 to 250,000 clones, less than 90% recorded once. The receptor's source is a man under 40 with active or convalescent COVID-19. Sequencing input: peripheral blood.

The CDR3 DNA is TGCGCCAGCAGCCCAGTGGGCGCGTTCACTGAAGCTTTCTTT. It is translated as CASSPVGAFTEAFF. The rearrangement links TRBV4-1 to TRBJ1-1; D is unclear. From germline, CDR1 is MGHRA and CDR2 YSYEKL. The CDR3 has 14 residues. Trimming took 4 bases from V and 4 from J, leaving 13 bases between them.